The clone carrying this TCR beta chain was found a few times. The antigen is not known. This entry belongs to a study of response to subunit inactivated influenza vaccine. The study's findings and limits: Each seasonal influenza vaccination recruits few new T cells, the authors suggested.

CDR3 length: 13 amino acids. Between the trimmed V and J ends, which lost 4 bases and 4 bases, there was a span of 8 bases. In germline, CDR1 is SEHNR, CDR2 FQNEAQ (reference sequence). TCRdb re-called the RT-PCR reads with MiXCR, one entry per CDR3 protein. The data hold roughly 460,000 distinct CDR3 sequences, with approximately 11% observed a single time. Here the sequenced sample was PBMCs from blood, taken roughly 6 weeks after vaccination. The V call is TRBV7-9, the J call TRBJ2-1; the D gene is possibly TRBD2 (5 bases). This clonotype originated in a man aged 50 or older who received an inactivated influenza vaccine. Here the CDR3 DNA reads TGTGCCAGCAGCTCGGCGGGTTACAATGAGCAGTTCTTC. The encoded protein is CASSSAGYNEQFF.